This T cell receptor beta chain was identified during a study of CD8+ T cells in alopecia areata. Study-level points and caveats: Sequencing of scalp tissue also captures the resident alphabeta T cells of normal skin. Lesional scalp exceeded normal scalp in clonality, especially in alopecia totalis/universalis.

It was from PBMCs that CD4+ and CD8+ T cells were sorted. RNA extraction was followed by reverse transcription into cDNA, which acted as the sequencing template. Generated by immunoSEQ multiplex PCR, the TCRdb table keeps only in-frame clones and is missing some. The table includes some 180,000 clones, just over 55% detected once. Notes on this clone: Its specificity is not known.

V shed 7 bases, J shed 3 bases, and the junction held 5 bases outside the gene matches. Germline CDR1 and CDR2: SQVTM and ANQGSEA. CDR3 length equals 12 residues. This clonotype originated in a human donor in good health. This chain joins TRBV29-1 and TRBJ1-1; 7 bases are a match to TRBD1. The sample taken for sequencing was CD8+ T cells sorted from blood. This chain's CDR3 is CSARDSDTEAFF. The CDR3 DNA reads TGCAGCGCCCGGGACAGTGACACTGAAGCTTTCTTT.